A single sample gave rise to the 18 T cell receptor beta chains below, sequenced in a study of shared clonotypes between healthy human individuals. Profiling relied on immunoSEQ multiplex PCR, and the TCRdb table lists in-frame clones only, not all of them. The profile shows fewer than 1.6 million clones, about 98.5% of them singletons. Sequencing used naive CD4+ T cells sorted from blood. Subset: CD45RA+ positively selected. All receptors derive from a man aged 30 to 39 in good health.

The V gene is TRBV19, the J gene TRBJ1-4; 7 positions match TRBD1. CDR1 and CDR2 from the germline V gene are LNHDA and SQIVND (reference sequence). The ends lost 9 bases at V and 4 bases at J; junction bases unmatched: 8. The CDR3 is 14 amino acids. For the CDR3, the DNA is TGTGCCAGCCGGAACACAGGGGATAATGAAAAACTGTTTTTT. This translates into CASRNTGDNEKLFF.

The CDR3 here is CASSVLGANTEAFF. The CDR3 nucleotides are TGTGCCAGCAGCGTTCTGGGGGCGAACACTGAAGCTTTCTTT. This sequence joins TRBV9 and TRBJ1-1; D is perhaps TRBD1 (6 bases). V lost 2 bases and J 1 base, leaving 9 bases between the germline ends. The CDR3 covers 14 residues. Germline V CDR1 and CDR2: SGDLS, YYNGEE. Together with reference TRBV9 and TRBJ1-1, the CDR3 gives the full variable domain: DSGVTQTPKHLITATGQRVTLRCSPRSGDLSVYWYQQSLDQGLQFLIQYYNGEERAKGNILERFSAQQFPDLHSELNLSSLELGDSALYFCASSVLGANTEAFFGQGTRLTVV.

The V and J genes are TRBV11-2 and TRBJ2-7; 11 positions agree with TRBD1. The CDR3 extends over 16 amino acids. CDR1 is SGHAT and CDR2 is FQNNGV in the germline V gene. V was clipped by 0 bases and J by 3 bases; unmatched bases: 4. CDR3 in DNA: TGTGCCAGCAGCTTAGATCTCGGGACAGGGGGCTACGAGCAGTACTTC. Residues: CASSLDLGTGGYEQYF.

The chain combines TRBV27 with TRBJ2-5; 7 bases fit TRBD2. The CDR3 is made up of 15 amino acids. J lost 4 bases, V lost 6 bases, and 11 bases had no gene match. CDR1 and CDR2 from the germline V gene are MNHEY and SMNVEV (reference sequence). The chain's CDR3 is CASRSPGLTRETQYF. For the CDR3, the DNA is TGTGCCAGCAGGAGCCCGGGACTAACTAGAGAGACCCAGTACTTC.

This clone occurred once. CDR3 sequence (DNA): TGTGCCAGCAGTTTATGGGGACGGACGGGGTTCCCGCAGCCCCAGCATTTT. Translating it yields CASSLWGRTGFPQPQHF. The chain has TRBV28 and TRBJ1-5; tentative D call: TRBD1 (5 bases). The CDR3 spans 17 residues. CDR1 is MDHEN, CDR2 SYDVKM, per germline. V lost 0 bases to trimming and J lost 7 bases, with 19 bases between them.

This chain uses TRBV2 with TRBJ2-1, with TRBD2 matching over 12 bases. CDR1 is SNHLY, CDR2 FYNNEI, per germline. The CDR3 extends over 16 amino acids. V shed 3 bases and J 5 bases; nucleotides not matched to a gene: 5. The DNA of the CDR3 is TGTGCCAGCAGTGAGACTAGCGGGAGCCGTAACAATGAGCAGTTCTTC. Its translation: CASSETSGSRNNEQFF.

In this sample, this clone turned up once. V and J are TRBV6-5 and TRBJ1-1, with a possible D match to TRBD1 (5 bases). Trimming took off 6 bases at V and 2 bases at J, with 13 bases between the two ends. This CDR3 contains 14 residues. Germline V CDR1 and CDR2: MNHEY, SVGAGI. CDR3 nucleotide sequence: TGTGCCAGCAGGCGCCAGGGTCTAAACACTGAAGCTTTCTTT. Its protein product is CASRRQGLNTEAFF.

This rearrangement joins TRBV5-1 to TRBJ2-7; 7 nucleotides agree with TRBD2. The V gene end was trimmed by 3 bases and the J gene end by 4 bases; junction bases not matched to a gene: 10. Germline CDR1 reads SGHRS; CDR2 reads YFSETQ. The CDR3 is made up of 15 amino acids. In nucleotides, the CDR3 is TGCGCCAGCAGCTCTATCGGGGCTAGCGGATACGAGCAGTACTTC. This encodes CASSSIGASGYEQYF.

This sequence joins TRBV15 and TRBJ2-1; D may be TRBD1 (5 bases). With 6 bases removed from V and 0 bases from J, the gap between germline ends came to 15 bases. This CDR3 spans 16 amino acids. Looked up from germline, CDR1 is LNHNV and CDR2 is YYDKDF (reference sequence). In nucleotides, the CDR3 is TGTGCCACCAGGCCTTTCCAGGGCAGCTCCTACAATGAGCAGTTCTTC. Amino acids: CATRPFQGSSYNEQFF. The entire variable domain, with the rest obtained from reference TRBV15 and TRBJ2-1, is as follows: DAMVIQNPRYQVTQFGKPVTLSCSQTLNHNVMYWYQQKSSQAPKLLFHYYDKDFNNEADTPDNFQSRRPNTSFCFLDIRSPGLGDTAMYLCATRPFQGSSYNEQFFGPGTRLTVL.

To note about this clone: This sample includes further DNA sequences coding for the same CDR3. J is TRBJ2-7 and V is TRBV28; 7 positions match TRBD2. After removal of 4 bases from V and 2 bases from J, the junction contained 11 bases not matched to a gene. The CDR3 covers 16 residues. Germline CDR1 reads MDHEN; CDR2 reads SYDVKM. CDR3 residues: CASSSPWASGTYEQYF. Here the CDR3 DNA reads TGTGCCAGCAGTTCACCATGGGCTAGCGGCACCTACGAGCAGTACTTC. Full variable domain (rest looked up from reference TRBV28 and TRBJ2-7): DVKVTQSSRYLVKRTGEKVFLECVQDMDHENMFWYRQDPGLGLRLIYFSYDVKMKEKGDIPEGYSVSREKKERFSLILESASTNQTSMYLCASSSPWASGTYEQYFGPGTRLTVT.

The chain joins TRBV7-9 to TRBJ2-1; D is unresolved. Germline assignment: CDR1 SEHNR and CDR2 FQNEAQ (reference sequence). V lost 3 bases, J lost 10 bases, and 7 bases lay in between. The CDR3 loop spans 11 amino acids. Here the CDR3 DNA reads TGTGCCAGCAGCTTGTTGGGGGAGCAGTTCTTC. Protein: CASSLLGEQFF.

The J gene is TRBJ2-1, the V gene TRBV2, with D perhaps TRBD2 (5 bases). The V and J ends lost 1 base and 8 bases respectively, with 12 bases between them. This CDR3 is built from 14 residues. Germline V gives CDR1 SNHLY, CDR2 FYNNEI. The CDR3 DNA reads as TGTGCCAGCAGTGAAGTGGGGTCCGGGGATGAGCAGTTCTTC. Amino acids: CASSEVGSGDEQFF.

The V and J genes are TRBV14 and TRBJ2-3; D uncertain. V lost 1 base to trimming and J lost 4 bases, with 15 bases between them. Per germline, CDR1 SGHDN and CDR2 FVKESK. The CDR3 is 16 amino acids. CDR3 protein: CASSQGPLPYADTQYF. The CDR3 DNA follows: TGTGCCAGCAGCCAAGGGCCACTACCGTACGCAGATACGCAGTATTTT.

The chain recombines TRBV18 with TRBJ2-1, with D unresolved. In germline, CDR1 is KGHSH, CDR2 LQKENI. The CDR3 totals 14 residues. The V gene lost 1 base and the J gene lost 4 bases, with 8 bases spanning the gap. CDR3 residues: CASSPRAKYNEQFF. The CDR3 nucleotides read TGTGCCAGCTCACCACGCGCGAAATACAATGAGCAGTTCTTC.

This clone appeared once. CDR3 nucleotide sequence: TGCGCCAGCAGCCAGGGACCCCCGGACACTGAAGCTTTCTTT. It specifies CASSQGPPDTEAFF. The chain has TRBV5-1 and TRBJ1-1; TRBD1 might be the D (5 bases). Germline CDR1 SGHRS, CDR2 YFSETQ. The V gene lost 4 bases and the J gene lost 3 bases, with 13 bases spanning the gap. This CDR3 is 14 amino acids long.

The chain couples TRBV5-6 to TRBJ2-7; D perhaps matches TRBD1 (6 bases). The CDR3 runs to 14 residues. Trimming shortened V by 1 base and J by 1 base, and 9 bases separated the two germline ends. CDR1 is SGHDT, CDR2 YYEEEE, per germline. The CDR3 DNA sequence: TGTGCCAGCAGCTTGAGGGGGAAGTCCTACGAGCAGTACTTC. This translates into CASSLRGKSYEQYF.

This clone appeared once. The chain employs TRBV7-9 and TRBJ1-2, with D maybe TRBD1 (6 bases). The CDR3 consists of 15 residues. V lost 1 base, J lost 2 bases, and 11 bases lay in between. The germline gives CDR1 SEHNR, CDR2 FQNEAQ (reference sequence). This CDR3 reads CASSLEQGLNYGYTF. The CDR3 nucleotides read TGTGCCAGCAGCTTAGAACAGGGATTAAACTATGGCTACACCTTC.

CDR3 nucleotides: TGTGCCAGCAGCCGAGGGGGCCAAGAGACCCAGTACTTC. Encoded protein: CASSRGGQETQYF. The chain couples TRBV7-2 to TRBJ2-5, with a tentative D call TRBD1 (6 bases). V lost 5 bases, J lost 1 base, and 8 bases lay in between. Germline V gene lookup returns CDR1 SGHTA and CDR2 FQGNSA. This CDR3 spans 13 amino acids.